This TCR beta chain was profiled in a study of low-dose radiotherapy and immunotherapy resistance in tumors. Trimming left V 3 bases short and J 4 bases short, with 7 bases between. The CDR3 totals 13 residues. This clonotype came up many times. The time point here: after trial treatment. Indicated treatment: LDRT plus nivolumab, ipilimumab, low-dose cyclophosphamide and aspirin (RACIN trial). With TRAV- and TRBV-specific primers, first-strand cDNA was made, covering the alpha and beta chains. Both a constant-region primer and a V-primer adapter served to amplify TCRs across 15 to 20 PCR cycles. In TCRdb, the reads were re-called with MiXCR into one record per CDR3 protein. The repertoire includes roughly 90,000 distinct CDR3 sequences, less than 25% of them detected once, and roughly 13% sits in the top ten.

The source of this sequence is a female donor with ovarian cancer. This specimen was PBMCs, taken after low-dose radiotherapy plus immunotherapy. This chain links TRBV12-3 or TRBV12-4 with TRBJ1-5; no clear D. The CDR3 region has the DNA TGTGCCAGCAGTTTTGGAGAGAATCAGCCCCAGCATTTT. As protein: CASSFGENQPQHF.